This entry is about one TCR beta chain. The antigen remains unidentified. The ends lost 0 bases at V and 0 bases at J; junction bases unmatched: 11. CDR1 is SGHRS, CDR2 YFSETQ, per germline. The CDR3 length is 20 residues. The entry originates in a study of long-term antiretroviral therapy in people with HIV. One or more pre-ART and two or more post-ART PBMC samples were available from each donor. An immunoSEQ assay, version v3.0, was performed at survey level. Clones were read by immunoSEQ multiplex PCR, and TCRdb kept only the in-frame ones, dropping some. The repertoire consists of thousands of clones, with roughly 87% occurring once and the leading ten covering approximately 15%. Study outcomes and limitations: Repertoires with HIV possessed tighter CDR3 length spans than those of controls. ART adherence was not documented, and neither viral resistance nor therapy changes had any data.

The chain carries TRBV5-1 and TRBJ2-1; TRBD2 aligns across 11 bases. Sequences were derived from unsorted PBMCs, sampled 0.1 years after starting antiretroviral therapy. This clonotype originated in a man aged 35 to 55 with HIV. CDR3 bases: TGCGCCAGCAGCTTGGCCCCAACTAGCGGGGGCCCTAGCTCCTACAATGAGCAGTTCTTC. Translating gives CASSLAPTSGGPSSYNEQFF. Full variable domain (rest looked up from reference TRBV5-1 and TRBJ2-1): KAGVTQTPRYLIKTRGQQVTLSCSPISGHRSVSWYQQTPGQGLQFLFEYFSETQRNKGNFPGRFSGRQFSNSRSEMNVSTLELGDSALYLCASSLAPTSGGPSSYNEQFFGPGTRLTVL.